The 28 T cell receptor beta chains presented below share a single source sample, sequenced in a study of T-cell memory formation after mild COVID-19 (dated by TCRdb to the early 2020s). Library method: 5' RACE. The reads were generated on an Illumina NovaSeq 6000. In TCRdb, the public reads were trimmed at Q25 with fastp and aligned with MiXCR, with productive beta chains retained. Records with the same CDR3 protein are collapsed into one entry carrying the most frequent genes and DNA. The table for this sample lists 200,000 to 250,000 distinct CDR3 sequences; about 16% of them were counted only once. The ten largest clones add up to 2.1% of the sample. What was sequenced was PBMCs or a T cell subset sorted from them (not recorded which). The receptor set was obtained from an adult woman who had mild COVID-19 (a few samples of this study predate the infection). The sample titles of this study are shuffled in the database, so cell type and time point are left out; the donor was told from shared clones.

The sample holds a few counts of this clonotype. The chain has TRBV24-1 and TRBJ2-3; 9 nucleotides match TRBD2. CDR1 and CDR2 (germline): KGHDR, SFDVKD. J gave up 1 base and V 8 bases, and 6 bases lay outside the gene matches. The CDR3 consists of 15 residues. The CDR3 bases are TGTGCCACCAATGTGGCTAGCGGGGGCACAGATACGCAGTATTTT. It translates to CATNVASGGTDTQYF.

This clonotype has more than one count but fewer than ten. The genes are TRBV7-8 and TRBJ2-3, with 7 positions matching TRBD1. CDR3 length: 16 residues. The J segment lost 4 bases and the V segment lost 5 bases, leaving 12 bases of the junction unmatched. Germline V gene data show CDR1 as SGHVS and CDR2 as FQNEAQ. CDR3 sequence (DNA): TGTGCCAGCAGCCCGAGACAGGGAAGTCCCTCAGATACGCAGTATTTT. Its translation: CASSPRQGSPSDTQYF.

The chain recombines TRBV29-1 with TRBJ2-5; TRBD2 is a possible D gene (6 bases). CDR1 is SQVTM and CDR2 is ANQGSEA in the germline V gene. Trimming shortened V by 5 bases and J by 4 bases, and 17 bases separated the two germline ends. The CDR3 totals 14 residues. CDR3 in amino acids: CSVRDGGPAETQYF. Written as DNA, the CDR3 is TGCAGCGTTAGGGACGGAGGGCCAGCAGAGACCCAGTACTTC. The full variable domain, rest sourced from reference TRBV29-1 and TRBJ2-5, is SAVISQKPSRDICQRGTSLTIQCQVDSQVTMMFWYRQQPGQSLTLIATANQGSEATYESGFVIDKFPISRPNLTFSTLTVSNMSPEDSSIYLCSVRDGGPAETQYFGPGTRLLVL.

The chain links TRBV12-3 or TRBV12-4 to TRBJ1-6; D is unclear. This CDR3 contains 14 residues. Trimming pared 2 bases from V and 7 bases from J, leaving 9 bases between. This CDR3 is CASSLLAANSPLHF. CDR3 nucleotides: TGTGCCAGCAGTTTATTGGCAGCCAATTCACCCCTCCACTTT.

The chain recombines TRBV7-3 with TRBJ2-2; TRBD1 aligns across 8 bases. The CDR3 sequence is 15 residues long. CDR1 and CDR2 (germline): SGHTA, FQGTGA. Losses at the gene ends were 5 bases for V and 4 bases for J; bases not matched to a gene: 6. DNA of the CDR3: TGTGCCAGCAGCCCCGACAGGGGTAGCACCGGGGAGCTGTTTTTT. This codes for CASSPDRGSTGELFF. The whole variable domain, remainder taken from reference TRBV7-3 and TRBJ2-2, is GAGVSQTPSNKVTEKGKYVELRCDPISGHTALYWYRQSLGQGPEFLIYFQGTGAADDSGLPNDRFFAVRPEGSVSTLKIQRTERGDSAVYLCASSPDRGSTGELFFGEGSRLTVL.

A few counts support this clonotype. J is TRBJ1-1 and V is TRBV12-3 or TRBV12-4; D not resolved. This CDR3 contains 15 residues. V was trimmed by 1 base and J by 1 base, leaving 10 bases between them. CDR3 protein: CASSLVVGANTEAFF. CDR3 nucleotides: TGTGCCAGCAGTTTAGTGGTGGGTGCGAACACTGAAGCTTTCTTT.

The chain couples TRBV2 to TRBJ2-3, with TRBD2 identical over 8 bases. After removal of 3 bases from V and 1 base from J, the junction contained 24 bases not matched to a gene. This CDR3 has 22 residues. Germline V gene sequence: CDR1 SNHLY, CDR2 FYNNEI. The CDR3 sequence is CASSETSRGALLASLGTDTQYF. The CDR3 DNA is TGTGCCAGCAGTGAGACGTCGCGGGGGGCCCTTCTGGCTAGCCTCGGCACAGATACGCAGTATTTT. Together with reference TRBV2 and TRBJ2-3, the CDR3 gives the full variable domain: EPEVTQTPSHQVTQMGQEVILRCVPISNHLYFYWYRQILGQKVEFLVSFYNNEISEKSEIFDDQFSVERPDGSNFTLKIRSTKLEDSAMYFCASSETSRGALLASLGTDTQYFGPGTRLTVL.

The gene calls are TRBV12-3 or TRBV12-4 and TRBJ1-2, with 10 bases aligning to TRBD1. The junction had 4 bases not matched to a gene; V was cut back by 5 bases and J by 4 bases. CDR3 size: 14 residues. CDR3 coding DNA: TGTGCCAGCAGTGGACAGGGGGTACTCTATGGCTACACCTTC. Its protein product is CASSGQGVLYGYTF.

CDR3 sequence (DNA): TGTGCCAGTAGTAAGAGGGATGAGCAGTTCTTC. This encodes CASSKRDEQFF. The genes are TRBV19 and TRBJ2-1, with TRBD2 as a possible D gene (5 bases). Germline loops: CDR1 LNHDA, CDR2 SQIVND (reference sequence). The CDR3 extends over 11 amino acids. V was clipped by 4 bases and J by 8 bases, with 6 bases between them.

This chain uses TRBV12-3 or TRBV12-4 with TRBJ2-1; the match to TRBD1 covers 8 bases. This CDR3 is built from 14 residues. V shed 2 bases and J 7 bases; nucleotides not matched to a gene: 4. CDR3 sequence reads: CASSLRQGLNEQFF. The CDR3 DNA reads TGTGCCAGCAGTTTAAGACAGGGGCTAAATGAGCAGTTCTTC.

This clonotype occurred a few times. The rearrangement joins TRBV11-1 to TRBJ2-3; D possibly corresponds to TRBD2 (5 bases). Germline assignment: CDR1 SGHAT and CDR2 FQDESV (reference sequence). V was clipped by 5 bases and J by 2 bases, with 8 bases between them. CDR3 length equals 13 residues. The DNA of the CDR3 is TGTGCCAGCAGCCCCGGGGTCACAGATACGCAGTATTTT. Translation gives CASSPGVTDTQYF.

The chain employs TRBV25-1 and TRBJ2-5; the D call may be TRBD1 or TRBD2 (5 bases each). Germline V gives CDR1 MGHDK, CDR2 SYGVNS. Trimming took off 5 bases at V and 1 base at J, with 14 bases between the two ends. This CDR3 comprises 15 residues. The CDR3 coding sequence is TGTGCCAGCAGTAAGGGAGTGGGGCCCCAAGAGACCCAGTACTTC. It specifies CASSKGVGPQETQYF.

This clonotype has more than one count but fewer than ten. The chain employs TRBV7-9 and TRBJ1-4; D unclear. Per germline, CDR1 SEHNR and CDR2 FQNEAQ (reference sequence). The V end lost 1 base, the J end lost 6 bases, and 9 bases lay between the germline ends. CDR3 length: 14 residues. Here the CDR3 reads CASSLGQSDEKLFF. The CDR3 DNA reads as TGTGCCAGCAGCTTAGGTCAATCGGATGAAAAACTGTTTTTT.

The chain employs TRBV10-3 and TRBJ2-7, with 7 bases fitting TRBD1. The CDR3 contains 14 residues. Losses at the gene ends were 6 bases for V and 6 bases for J; bases not matched to a gene: 11. Looked up from germline, CDR1 is ENHRY and CDR2 is SYGVKD. The CDR3 region is CAISAPPSGGEQYF. Here the CDR3 DNA reads TGTGCCATCAGCGCACCCCCGTCAGGGGGCGAGCAGTACTTC.

The rearrangement links TRBV4-1 to TRBJ2-7, with 8 bases lining up with TRBD1. The V and J ends lost 3 bases and 3 bases, in that order; junction bases with no gene match: 4. The CDR3 covers 14 residues. CDR1 and CDR2 (germline): MGHRA, YSYEKL. CDR3 DNA: TGCGCCAGCAGCCAGGGACAGGAGTTCTACGAGCAGTACTTC. Translation gives CASSQGQEFYEQYF.

The chain combines TRBV12-5 with TRBJ1-1; D gene uncertain. This CDR3 spans 15 amino acids. V lost 0 bases, J lost 1 base, and 9 bases lay in between. Germline values: CDR1 LGHNT, CDR2 FRNRAP. The DNA for the CDR3 is TGTGCTAGTGGTTTGGTACAAGGATCGAACACTGAAGCTTTCTTT. This gives the protein CASGLVQGSNTEAFF.

There are a few counts of this clonotype. The CDR3 region has the DNA TGTGCCAGTAGTGTCGGGAGGGCCACGGATGAGCAGTTCTTC. Protein product: CASSVGRATDEQFF. The gene calls are TRBV19 and TRBJ2-1, with 8 bases that match TRBD2. Per the germline V gene, CDR1 is LNHDA and CDR2 is SQIVND (reference sequence). The CDR3 totals 14 residues. V trimming: 5 bases; J trimming: 8 bases; junction bases outside the gene matches: 8.

The gene calls are TRBV9 and TRBJ1-6, with D unclear. This CDR3 contains 15 residues. CDR1 SGDLS and CDR2 YYNGEE come from the germline V gene. Deletions cut 4 bases from V and 0 bases from J, with 8 bases between. CDR3: CASSTRTSYNSPLHF. For the CDR3, the DNA is TGTGCCAGCAGCACTCGGACCTCCTATAATTCACCCCTCCACTTT. The full variable domain, in which reference TRBV9 and TRBJ1-6 provide the parts outside the CDR3, is DSGVTQTPKHLITATGQRVTLRCSPRSGDLSVYWYQQSLDQGLQFLIQYYNGEERAKGNILERFSAQQFPDLHSELNLSSLELGDSALYFCASSTRTSYNSPLHFGNGTRLTVT.

The chain uses TRBV6-4 and TRBJ2-1; 7 positions agree with TRBD1. Trimming took 0 bases from V and 4 from J; bases not matched to a gene: 3. The germline V gene has CDR1 MRHNA and CDR2 SNTAGT. The CDR3 length is 15 residues. The CDR3 sequence: CASSDSGTVYNEQFF. CDR3 nucleotide sequence: TGTGCCAGCAGTGACTCGGGGACAGTGTACAATGAGCAGTTCTTC.

This clonotype was recorded a few times. The V gene is TRBV6-5, the J gene TRBJ1-3; tentatively, D is TRBD1 (6 bases). Germline V CDR1 and CDR2: MNHEY, SVGAGI. The CDR3 totals 14 residues. The V end lost 7 bases, the J end lost 0 bases, and 10 bases lay between the germline ends. The CDR3 here is CASKDRFSGNTIYF. CDR3 nucleotides: TGTGCCAGCAAGGACAGATTCTCTGGAAACACCATATATTTT.

This clonotype was detected only a few times. The J gene is TRBJ2-7, the V gene TRBV5-4; no reliable D call. Germline lookup yields CDR1 SGHNT and CDR2 YYREEE (reference sequence). This CDR3 has 14 amino acids. The V end was cut by 5 bases, the J end by 0 bases, with 12 bases between. CDR3 sequence (DNA): TGTGCCAGCAGTCCTCATCCTACCTCCTACGAGCAGTACTTC. This encodes CASSPHPTSYEQYF.

This clonotype was counted a few times. This sequence joins TRBV2 and TRBJ1-2; a weak D match, TRBD1 (6 bases). The CDR3 is 16 residues long. The V end was cut by 8 bases, the J end by 4 bases, with 23 bases between. Germline V gives CDR1 SNHLY, CDR2 FYNNEI. The CDR3 spells CASAPLQGPTTYGYTF. DNA for the CDR3: TGTGCCAGCGCCCCACTACAGGGCCCGACCACCTATGGCTACACCTTC.

CDR3 sequence: CATSPDRDQETQYF. Written as DNA, the CDR3 is TGTGCCACCAGTCCTGATCGGGATCAAGAGACCCAGTACTTC. V usage is TRBV24-1 and J usage is TRBJ2-5; possible D gene TRBD2, 5 bases. CDR3 size: 14 residues. CDR1 KGHDR and CDR2 SFDVKD come from the germline V gene. Trimming removed 6 bases from V and 2 bases from J, with 12 bases in between.

This clonotype has a handful of counts. The V call is TRBV15, the J call TRBJ1-1; TRBD1 matches at 7 bases. The CDR3 runs to 17 residues. Germline loops: CDR1 LNHNV, CDR2 YYDKDF (reference sequence). V shed 2 bases and J 1 base; nucleotides not matched to a gene: 10. The CDR3 protein is CATSRNEVGQKNTEAFF. The CDR3 DNA follows: TGTGCCACCAGCAGAAATGAGGTGGGACAGAAGAACACTGAAGCTTTCTTT.

Only a few counts were recorded for this clonotype. V and J are TRBV24-1 and TRBJ2-1, with a tentative D call TRBD1 (5 bases). The CDR3 has 13 residues. Germline V gene sequence: CDR1 KGHDR, CDR2 SFDVKD. Deletions cut 7 bases from V and 0 bases from J, with 6 bases between. This chain's CDR3 is CATRDSSYNEQFF. CDR3 bases: TGTGCCACCAGAGACAGCTCCTACAATGAGCAGTTCTTC.

The chain combines TRBV7-6 with TRBJ1-1; weak D call: TRBD1 (5 bases). Trimming cost V 3 bases and J 6 bases, with 17 bases left between them. Germline V CDR1 and CDR2: SGHVS, FNYEAQ. The CDR3 consists of 15 residues. DNA of the CDR3: TGTGCCAGCAGCTTTGATTACGGCCGAGGGGCTGAAGCTTTCTTT. It encodes CASSFDYGRGAEAFF.

CDR3 amino acids: CSARQGVDTEAFF. In nucleotides, the CDR3 is TGCAGTGCTAGACAGGGGGTAGACACTGAAGCTTTCTTT. V gene TRBV20-1 combines with J gene TRBJ1-1; 7 bases agree with TRBD1. Trimming at V came to 2 bases and at J to 3 bases, leaving 3 bases not matched to a gene. The CDR3 spans 13 residues. The V gene's germline CDR1 is DFQATT and CDR2 SNEGSKA (reference sequence).

The rearrangement joins TRBV6-1 to TRBJ2-5; D not certain. CDR3 length equals 15 residues. Per germline, CDR1 MNHNS and CDR2 SASEGT. Trimming removed 7 bases at V and 4 bases at J, with 19 bases between. CDR3 region: CASTALSPVGETQYF. CDR3 in DNA: TGTGCCAGCACCGCACTTTCGCCCGTCGGAGAGACCCAGTACTTC.